The entry that follows covers one T cell receptor (beta chain) sequence. Its specific antigen is unknown. Per-base qualities were not stored, and no clone one base away is much larger. The time point label on this specimen signifies: week 47, end of study. A 20-mer mutant IDH1 peptide at 300 micrograms in Montanide made up each vaccine dose, which was injected subcutaneously together with topical imiquimod. Patients received eight vaccinations in weeks 1, 3, 5, 7, 11, 15, 19 and 23, corresponding to visits V03 through V10. All donors had newly diagnosed IDH1-mutant astrocytomas of WHO grade 3 or 4 that showed loss of nuclear ATRX. The samples were drawn from NOA16, a multicentre, single-arm, open-label phase I trial in Germany that tested a mutant IDH1 peptide vaccine in humans for the first time. The DNeasy Blood and Tissue Kit was used to extract genomic DNA from EDTA blood for TCRB sequencing.

The data were taken from a study of a mutant IDH1 vaccine in newly diagnosed glioma (dated by TCRdb to the early 2020s). Concerning the study at large: In the chemotherapy-containing groups, vaccination started alongside temozolomide cycles, whereas in patients who had radiotherapy alone it started 4-6 weeks after radiotherapy. Of the 30 or so patients who were treated, around 60% were male and around 40% were female, and the mean age was around 40 years. Prior to enrollment, patients had been given standard therapy consisting of radiotherapy alone, temozolomide alone, or radiochemotherapy with temozolomide, with the combination given to most patients. Visit V12 was the week-35 safety follow-up and visit V13 was the week-47 end of study. Peripheral blood was drawn at six visits: V03 (baseline), V05, V07, V10, V12 and V13. Longitudinal TCRB deep sequencing was performed for about two dozen treated patients wherever samples were available for exploratory analyses. The study at large found these results: Immune responses induced by the vaccine were seen in approximately 93% of patients across multiple MHC alleles. According to the authors, sample limitations meant that analyses of patient blood samples could not be reproduced. Availability determined which PBMC samples were chosen for TCRB deep sequencing. Pseudoprogression appeared unrelated to alterations in the top peripheral T cell clonotypes detected by TCRB sequencing.

Spanning cysteine to phenylalanine, the CDR3 consists of 15 amino acids. Here the CDR3 DNA is all that survives: 45 bases in frame from base 1. Trimming removed 1 base from V and 2 bases from J, leaving 12 bases between the germline ends. Per the germline V gene, KGHSH is the CDR1 and LQKENI is the CDR2. Library method: the immunoSEQ multiplex PCR assay. Rearranged TCR beta chain sequences were amplified with the hsTCRB Kit following the manufacturer's protocol. Sequencing of TCRB libraries was carried out on an Illumina MiSeq. As for how the authors treated the data: The kit vendor's proprietary platform handled demultiplexing, trimming and gene mapping. The source is immuneACCESS, and TCRdb retained only in-frame sequences with V and J called. Part of the clones is not carried over; for the studies checked, unresolved V genes explain less than half of this, and the remainder is unexplained. V and J calls and clone size are copied from that table; D and trimming were computed from the DNA. Present in this sample are about 62,000 clones, 75% to 90% of which were seen just once. Clones ranked in the top ten supply 3.5% to 4% of the sample.

The chain is assembled from TRBV18 and TRBJ2-7, with a tentative D gene TRBD2 over 5 matching bases. This clonotype was sampled from a man aged 25-40 years with glioma. The sequencing here drew on PBMCs, taken from a glioma patient whose treatment included an IDH1 peptide vaccine. The nucleotides are TGTGCCAGCTCACCACTCGGGGTTTCAGCCTACGAGCAGTACTTC. The translation is CASSPLGVSAYEQYF.